This T cell receptor (beta chain) originates from a study of cytomegalovirus exposure and HLA in healthy donors. Study-level information: Earlier findings included about 120 million unique TCR beta sequences obtained from approximately 170 million T cells.

Amplification used 60 Vbeta primers and 13 Jbeta primers. Method: immunoSEQ multiplex PCR; TCRdb's copy keeps in-frame clones and lacks some. The sample yields tens of thousands of clones, roughly 80% seen once. V dropped 6 bases and J dropped 7; count of bases not matched to a gene: 14. The CDR3 is 15 residues long. From germline, CDR1 is MNHNS and CDR2 SASEGT. The sequencing sample was made of PBMCs. This sequence originates from a woman aged 30 to 39 in good health and CMV-seronegative. V gene TRBV6-1 combines with J gene TRBJ1-2, with 7 bases fitting TRBD1. In DNA, the CDR3 is TGTGCCAGCAGGGTTTCAACAGGGGCCCCGCGTGGCTACACCTTC. Amino acid sequence: CASRVSTGAPRGYTF.